This T cell receptor (beta chain) was identified in a study of T cell repertoires in cytomegalovirus infection. Study at large: Public signatures in TCR beta pointed to CMV infection and matching HLA type. Overall study findings and caveats: Dominant in the ex vivo response were TCR beta clonotypes restricted by HLA-C and specific for CMV.

TCRdb independently ran MiXCR on the reads; one entry per CDR3 protein. The sample comprises roughly 500,000 distinct CDR3 sequences, roughly a third of which are singletons, and roughly 15% rests with the top ten. Germline V gene data show CDR1 as LGHNA and CDR2 as YSLEER. Losses at the gene ends were 0 bases for V and 6 bases for J; bases not matched to a gene: 10. The CDR3 is 16 amino acids. This clonotype showed up many times. Its antigen is still unknown. The sample consisted of cultured PBMCs, taken from culture after CMV antigen stimulation. The TCR sequence derives from a human donor in good health (CMV status not recorded). Some clones in this sample may be carry-over from other donors' samples. V and J are TRBV4-3 and TRBJ2-5; 7 bases agree with TRBD2. The CDR3 protein is CASSQDWPAGTKTQYF. The CDR3 DNA reads as TGCGCCAGCAGCCAAGATTGGCCAGCGGGAACGAAGACCCAGTACTTC.